Described below is a single TCR beta chain sequence and its context. Its antigen has not been determined. The record has no base qualities; no much larger clone is one base away. These data are taken from a study of cytomegalovirus exposure and HLA in healthy donors (dated by TCRdb to 2016 to 2017). Turning to the overall study: According to an earlier analysis of 550 to 700 of the donors, about 180 million T cells yielded roughly 100 million unique TCR beta sequences and around 280 Gb of sequence data. In addition to the first cohort of 650 to 800 subjects, a separate validation cohort of 120 different subjects was used. The study used immunosequencing to profile the T cell repertoires of approximately 690 subjects and linked those repertoires to cytomegalovirus serostatus. Of the roughly 410 genotyped donors, 81% were placed in the genetic ancestry cluster associated with self-reported Caucasian donors. An early release covering roughly 580 HLA-typed donors comprised approximately 300 gigabases of sequencing data and around 85 million unique TCR sequences. The study combined high-throughput TCR immunosequencing, statistical association of individual TCRs with disease status, and machine learning to predict cytomegalovirus infection status. A later analysis re-analyzed previously published TCR beta repertoires from 500 to 700 donors and added high-resolution HLA genotyping to study TCR occurrence patterns. Among around 400 genotyped donors of the cohort, an average of about 240,000 unique TCR beta nucleotide sequences were sequenced per donor, roughly 18% of them non-productive. Five DR-DQ haplotypes were handled as single units for association and clustering because linkage in the cohort was strong. Typing coverage varied by locus: roughly 620-630 donors for A, B, C, DRB1 and DQB1; roughly 520 for DQA1; approximately 570 for DPA1; approximately 470 for DPB1. HLA typing included class I and class II loci at four-digit resolution. All discovery cohort repertoires had been generated on a single sequencing platform. In a later genetic analysis, genome-wide SNP genotypes for about 55% of the roughly 700 donors were used, and that subset was treated as a discovery cohort. The study aimed to test whether signatures of past pathogen exposure could be identified by cataloging public T cell receptors. Alongside the repertoire data, information on donor age, sex, ethnicity and CMV serostatus was compiled. To decide whether each TCR beta V gene segment behaved as functional or pseudogenic, an earlier analysis of nearly 600 of the donors relied on high-throughput TCR beta sequencing. In the later analysis, no new phenotypic data were used to find candidate immune exposures; instead, reliance was placed on TCR beta sequences and their occurrence across donors.

Paper-wide results and their limitations: Because HLA typing was unavailable for some donors at each locus, only the typed subset was used in association tests. A later analysis found that most CMV-associated TCR beta chains appeared HLA-restricted, with HLA associations seemingly driven largely by CMV exposure. Specific HLA alleles were associated with 16,951 TCR beta sequences at a false discovery rate of 0.05 in a later analysis. Because the 87-base-pair reads could not distinguish some IMGT-functional V segments, including TRBV6-2 and TRBV6-3, those segments were excluded. For the cohort, immune exposure information was limited to CMV serostatus. In this cohort, only TCR beta chains were sequenced, and detectable features were limited by the absence of alpha or paired-chain data. The study listed 164 TCR beta chains as associated with cytomegalovirus. A later genetic analysis reported fewer N-insertions in productive TCRs among donors in an Asian-associated ancestry cluster than the approximately 700-donor mean. The presence/absence analyses assumed that sequencing depth was roughly uniform across donors, and that assumption may not be true. In a later analysis, HLA-associated TCR beta chains were found to be more clonally expanded and to have lower generation probabilities than equally common non-associated chains. The authors suggested that the approach could potentially be extended to other disease states and immunological phenotypes. An association between a missense DCLRE1C variant and V-gene and J-gene trimming of TCR beta chains was found in a later genetic analysis and replicated in an independent cohort. According to a later analysis, parvovirus B19, influenza, CMV and Epstein-Barr virus appeared linked to several top co-occurrence clusters. The earlier analysis of around 600 of the donors excluded roughly 17 rarely observed V segments, including chromosome 9 orphons, because counts were too low. A cluster of highly shared sequence variants was judged likely to represent a technical artifact of the sequencing pipeline. In vitro tests confirmed that three of the cytomegalovirus-associated TCR beta chains recognize cytomegalovirus antigens. Correlated functional status among segregating V segments might be attributable to linkage disequilibrium, but an unknown experimental factor could not be ruled out. A further reported finding was that TCR beta sequences accurately predicted the HLA-A and HLA-B alleles for most subjects in the first cohort. Most TCR sequences were observed very rarely across donors, whereas some public TCRs were present in many individuals. Strong co-occurrence of HLA alleles, especially DR and DQ, made assigning TCR associations to individual alleles difficult. In both the original and validation cohorts, the classifier was reported to diagnose cytomegalovirus status with high specificity and sensitivity. A later analysis found that TCR association rates varied across HLA loci, with DRB1 alleles showing the most associated TCRs and HLA-C alleles the fewest. Broadly in line with IMGT annotations, most TCR beta V segments showed up in productive rearrangements about 87% or about 30% of the time in an earlier analysis of roughly 590 of the donors.

The cohort was made up of roughly 670 healthy bone marrow donors. Cohort members were all nominally healthy when sampled, although unrecorded immune exposures were likely present. CMV serostatus was positive for 250 to 300 and negative for about 50% of the roughly 700 cohort members, and was not recorded for this donor. A peripheral blood sample was collected from each donor, and TCR beta sequencing was performed on peripheral blood mononuclear cells. The Qiagen DNeasy Blood Extraction Kit was used to extract genomic DNA from the blood cell samples. Including the terminal cysteine and phenylalanine, the CDR3 comprises 13 residues. CDR3 DNA is the only sequence kept; it has 39 bases, read in frame from the first base. V is reduced by 3 bases and J by 9 bases, leaving a spacing of 12 bases between them. According to the germline V gene (reference sequence), CDR1 reads LNHDA and CDR2 reads SQIVND. Preparation of the library involved the immunoSEQ multiplex PCR assay. The multiplex PCR relied on a mix of 60 forward primers for TCR Vbeta segments and 13 reverse primers for TCR Jbeta segments. Amplification of the CDR3 region of rearranged TCR beta genes was performed with a multiplex PCR assay on genomic DNA. Amplified TCR beta libraries were sequenced as 87-base-pair reads on the Illumina HiSeq System. In the paper's pipeline: A later analysis tallied roughly 80 million unique TCR beta chains across the 550 to 850 repertoires, and around 9.9 million of those chains were shared by two or more donors. Raw reads were error-corrected and collapsed into unique sequences by a nearest-neighbor algorithm in which closely related sequences were merged to remove PCR and sequencing errors. To assign V, D and J gene segments, CDR3 sequences were aligned to IMGT reference sequences. For a sequence to be retained, a match of at least six nucleotides to both a V gene segment and a J gene segment was required. Rearrangements were called productive when the CDR3 lacked stop codons and stayed in frame with V and J; all others were non-productive. Following IMGT convention, CDR3 was defined as the stretch from the second conserved V-encoded cysteine up to the conserved J-encoded phenylalanine. The earlier analysis of approximately 590 of the donors excluded any sequence lacking an unambiguous match to a single V gene segment. An earlier analysis of several hundred of the donors called V segments functional above 56.7% productive rearrangements and segregating when the between-donor standard deviation exceeded 5%. A statistical classification framework was developed to diagnose cytomegalovirus status using the catalog of TCR beta chain sequences. A later analysis assigned V and J genes by comparing TCR nucleotide sequences with IMGT/GENE-DB human TR gene sequences. A later analysis assigned CDR3 sequences and most-parsimonious VDJ recombination scenarios with the TCRdist pipeline. In a later analysis, each TCR beta chain was defined by its CDR3 amino acid sequence together with its V-gene family, and reads lacking a unique V-gene family were excluded. In a later analysis, 450 to 600 highly shared, low-generation-probability nucleotide sequences were removed to address suspected cross-contamination and a sequencing artifact. A later analysis calculated a clonal expansion index for each public chain from normalized within-repertoire ranks of inferred template counts. Generation probabilities in a later analysis came from a VDJ recombination model fitted to out-of-frame rearrangements, and those results were checked against IGoR. A later analysis scored TCR-TCR, TCR-HLA and TCR-CMV co-occurrence with hypergeometric tests, applying a repertoire-size bias correction to TCR pairs. In a later analysis, false discovery rates were estimated by permuting HLA or CMV assignments 20 times. A later analysis grouped co-occurring TCRs with DBSCAN, adding TCRdist sequence similarity when clustering within HLA-allele-positive subsets. Repertoires with fewer than 30,000 or more than 120,000 public chains were left out of co-occurrence clustering, as were five repertoires with anomalous nucleotide sharing. Imported from immuneACCESS, the table was reduced by TCRdb to in-frame sequences with V and J called. These copies leave out some clones; in studies compared against another copy, an unresolved V gene accounts for under half, and the cause of the remainder is not known. Clone size and the V and J calls come from that table; the DNA yielded D and trimming. The sample yields some 140,000 clones; around 77% were counted once. In total, the top ten clones hold about 4.4% of the sample.

The rearrangement combines TRBV19 with TRBJ2-1; there is no confident call for the D gene. The receptor was derived from a man aged 25 to 40 in good health. The sample consisted of PBMCs. The CDR3 loop reads CASSIGLAGEQFF. The nucleotides are TGTGCCAGTAGTATCGGGTTAGCCGGTGAGCAGTTCTTC. Reference TRBV19 and TRBJ2-1 proteins supply the regions before and after the CDR3; the full variable domain is: DGGITQSPKYLFRKEGQNVTLSCEQNLNHDAMYWYRQDPGQGLRLIYYSQIVNDFQKGDIAEGYSVSREKKESFPLTVTSAQKNPTAFYLCASSIGLAGEQFFGPGTRLTVL.